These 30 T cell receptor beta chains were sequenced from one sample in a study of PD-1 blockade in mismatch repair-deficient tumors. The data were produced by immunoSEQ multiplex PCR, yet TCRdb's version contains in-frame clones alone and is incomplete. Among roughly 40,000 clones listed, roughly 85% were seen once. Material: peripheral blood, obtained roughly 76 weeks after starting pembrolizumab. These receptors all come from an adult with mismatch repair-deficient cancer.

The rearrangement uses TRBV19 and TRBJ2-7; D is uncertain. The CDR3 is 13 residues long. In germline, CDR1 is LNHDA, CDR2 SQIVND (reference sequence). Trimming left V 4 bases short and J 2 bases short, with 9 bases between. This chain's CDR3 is CASSTDITYEQYF. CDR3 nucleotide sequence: TGTGCCAGTAGTACCGACATTACCTACGAGCAGTACTTC. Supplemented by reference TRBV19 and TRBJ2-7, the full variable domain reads DGGITQSPKYLFRKEGQNVTLSCEQNLNHDAMYWYRQDPGQGLRLIYYSQIVNDFQKGDIAEGYSVSREKKESFPLTVTSAQKNPTAFYLCASSTDITYEQYFGPGTRLTVT.

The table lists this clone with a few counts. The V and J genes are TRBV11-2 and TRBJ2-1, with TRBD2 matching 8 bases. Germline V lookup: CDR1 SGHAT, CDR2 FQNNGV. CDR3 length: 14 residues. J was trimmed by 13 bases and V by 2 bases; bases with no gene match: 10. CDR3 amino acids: CASSLSPSSGRQFF. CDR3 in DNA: TGTGCCAGCAGCTTAAGTCCCTCTAGCGGGCGCCAGTTCTTC.

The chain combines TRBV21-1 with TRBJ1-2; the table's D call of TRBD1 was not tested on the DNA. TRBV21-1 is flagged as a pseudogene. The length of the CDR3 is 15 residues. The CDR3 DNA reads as TGTGCCAGCAGCAAAGTAATCAGGCCAGGGTATGGCTACACCTTC. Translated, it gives CASSKVIRPGYGYTF.

The CDR3 DNA reads TGTGCCAGCAGTCCCCCGGCCCGGGAGACCCAGTACTTC. Encoded protein: CASSPPARETQYF. The chain combines TRBV27 with TRBJ2-5; D is unclear. This CDR3 comprises 13 residues. With 5 bases removed from V and 5 bases from J, the gap between germline ends came to 12 bases. Germline V lookup: CDR1 MNHEY, CDR2 SMNVEV (reference sequence).

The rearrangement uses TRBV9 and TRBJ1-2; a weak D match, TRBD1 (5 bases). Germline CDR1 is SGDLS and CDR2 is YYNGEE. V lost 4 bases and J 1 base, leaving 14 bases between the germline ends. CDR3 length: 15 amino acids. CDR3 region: CASSPTDRFNYGYTF. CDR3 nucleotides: TGTGCCAGCAGCCCCACTGACAGATTTAACTATGGCTACACCTTC.

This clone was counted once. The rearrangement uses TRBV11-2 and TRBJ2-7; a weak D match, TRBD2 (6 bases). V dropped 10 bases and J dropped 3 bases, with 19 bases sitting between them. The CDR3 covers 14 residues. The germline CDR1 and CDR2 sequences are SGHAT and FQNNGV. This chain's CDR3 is CATQRAGRNYEQYF. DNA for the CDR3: TGTGCCACCCAGAGAGCGGGCCGCAACTACGAGCAGTACTTC.

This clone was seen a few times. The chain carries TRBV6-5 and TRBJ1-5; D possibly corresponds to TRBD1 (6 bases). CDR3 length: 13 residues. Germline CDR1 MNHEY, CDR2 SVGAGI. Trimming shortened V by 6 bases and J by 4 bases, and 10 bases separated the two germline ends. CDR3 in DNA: TGTGCCAGCAGCCTCAGGGGTAATCAGCCCCAGCATTTT. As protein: CASSLRGNQPQHF.

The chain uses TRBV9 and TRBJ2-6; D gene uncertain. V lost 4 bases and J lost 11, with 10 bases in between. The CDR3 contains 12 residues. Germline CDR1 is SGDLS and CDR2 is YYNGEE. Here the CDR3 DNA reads TGTGCCAGCAGCACTCTGCGACACGTCCTGACTTTC. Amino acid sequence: CASSTLRHVLTF.

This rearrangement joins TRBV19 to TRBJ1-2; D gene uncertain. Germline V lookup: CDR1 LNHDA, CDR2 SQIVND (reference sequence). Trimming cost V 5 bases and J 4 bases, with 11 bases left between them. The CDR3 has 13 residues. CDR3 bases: TGTGCCAGTAGTCTAGTAGGGCCCTATGGCTACACCTTC. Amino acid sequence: CASSLVGPYGYTF.

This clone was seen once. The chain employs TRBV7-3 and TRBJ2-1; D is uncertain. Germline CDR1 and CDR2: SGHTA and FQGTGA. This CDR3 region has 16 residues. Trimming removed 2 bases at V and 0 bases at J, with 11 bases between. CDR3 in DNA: TGTGCCAGCAGCTTAGCGGACGGGTACTCCTACAATGAGCAGTTCTTC. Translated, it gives CASSLADGYSYNEQFF. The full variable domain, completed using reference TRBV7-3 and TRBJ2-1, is GAGVSQTPSNKVTEKGKYVELRCDPISGHTALYWYRQSLGQGPEFLIYFQGTGAADDSGLPNDRFFAVRPEGSVSTLKIQRTERGDSAVYLCASSLADGYSYNEQFFGPGTRLTVL.

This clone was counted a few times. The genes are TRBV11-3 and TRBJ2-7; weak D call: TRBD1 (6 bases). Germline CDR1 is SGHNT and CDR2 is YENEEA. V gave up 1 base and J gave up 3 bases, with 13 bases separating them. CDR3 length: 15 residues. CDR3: CASSLGGPGDYEQYF. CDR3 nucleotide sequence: TGTGCCAGCAGCTTAGGGGGCCCAGGGGACTACGAGCAGTACTTC.

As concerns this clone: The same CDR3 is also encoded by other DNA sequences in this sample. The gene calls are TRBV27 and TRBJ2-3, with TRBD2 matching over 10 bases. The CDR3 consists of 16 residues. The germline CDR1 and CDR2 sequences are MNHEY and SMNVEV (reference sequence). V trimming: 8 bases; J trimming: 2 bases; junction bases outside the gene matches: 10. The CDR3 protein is CASAWTSGLITDTQYF. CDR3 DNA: TGTGCCAGCGCCTGGACTAGCGGATTAATCACAGATACGCAGTATTTT.

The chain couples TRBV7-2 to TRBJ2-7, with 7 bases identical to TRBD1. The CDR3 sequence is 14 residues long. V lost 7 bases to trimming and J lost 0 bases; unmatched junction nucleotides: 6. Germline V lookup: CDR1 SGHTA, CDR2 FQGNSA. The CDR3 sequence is CASTEGASSYEQYF. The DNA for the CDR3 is TGTGCCAGCACCGAGGGGGCGAGCTCCTACGAGCAGTACTTC.

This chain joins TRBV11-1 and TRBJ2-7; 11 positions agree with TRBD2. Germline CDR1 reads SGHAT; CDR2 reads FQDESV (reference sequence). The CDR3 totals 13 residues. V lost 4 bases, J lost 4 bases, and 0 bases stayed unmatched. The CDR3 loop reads CASSSSGGYEQYF. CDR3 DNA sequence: TGTGCCAGCAGCTCTAGCGGGGGGTACGAGCAGTACTTC.

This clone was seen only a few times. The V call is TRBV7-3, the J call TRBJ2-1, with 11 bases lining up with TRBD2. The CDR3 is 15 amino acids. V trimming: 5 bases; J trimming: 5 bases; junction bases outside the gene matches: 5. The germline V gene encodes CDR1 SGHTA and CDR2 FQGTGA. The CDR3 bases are TGTGCCAGCAGCGCAGGACTAGCGGGCCACAATGAGCAGTTCTTC. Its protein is CASSAGLAGHNEQFF.

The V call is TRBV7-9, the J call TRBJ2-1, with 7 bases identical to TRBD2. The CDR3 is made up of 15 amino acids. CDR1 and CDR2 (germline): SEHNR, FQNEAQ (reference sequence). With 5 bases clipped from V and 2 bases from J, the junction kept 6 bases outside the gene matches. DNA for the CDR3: TGTGCCAGCAGCGGGAGCGGGGATACCTACAATGAGCAGTTCTTC. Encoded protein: CASSGSGDTYNEQFF.

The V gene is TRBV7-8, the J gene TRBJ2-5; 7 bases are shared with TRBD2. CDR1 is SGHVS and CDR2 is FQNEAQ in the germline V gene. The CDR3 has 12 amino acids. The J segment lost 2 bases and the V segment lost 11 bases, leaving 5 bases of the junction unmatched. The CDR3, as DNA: TGTGCCGGAACTAGCGTGCAAGAGACCCAGTACTTC. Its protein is CAGTSVQETQYF.

Here the CDR3 reads CASSERGGQETQYF. The CDR3 DNA sequence: TGTGCCAGCAGCGAGCGGGGCGGACAAGAGACCCAGTACTTC. The J gene is TRBJ2-5, the V gene TRBV9, with 7 nucleotides matching TRBD2. CDR3 length equals 14 residues. J was trimmed by 2 bases and V by 3 bases; bases with no gene match: 4. Germline V gene data show CDR1 as SGDLS and CDR2 as YYNGEE.

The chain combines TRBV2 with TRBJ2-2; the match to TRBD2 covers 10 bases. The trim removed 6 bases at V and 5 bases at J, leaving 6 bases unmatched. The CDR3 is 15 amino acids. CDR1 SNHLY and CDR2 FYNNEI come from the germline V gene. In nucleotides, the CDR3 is TGTGCCAGCAGGTTACTAGCGGGAAGGACCGGGGAGCTGTTTTTT. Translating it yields CASRLLAGRTGELFF.

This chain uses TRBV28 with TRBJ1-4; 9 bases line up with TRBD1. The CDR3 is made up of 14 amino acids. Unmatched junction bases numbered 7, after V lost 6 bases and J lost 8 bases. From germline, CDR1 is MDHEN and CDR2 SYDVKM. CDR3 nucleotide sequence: TGTGCCAGCAGCTGGGACAGGGTTGAGGAAAAACTGTTTTTT. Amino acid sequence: CASSWDRVEEKLFF.

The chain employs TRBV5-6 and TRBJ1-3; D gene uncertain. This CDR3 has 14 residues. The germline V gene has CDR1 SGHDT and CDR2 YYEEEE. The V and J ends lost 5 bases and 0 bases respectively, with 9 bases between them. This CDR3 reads CASREWGSGNTIYF. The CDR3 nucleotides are TGTGCCAGCAGGGAGTGGGGCTCTGGAAACACCATATATTTT.

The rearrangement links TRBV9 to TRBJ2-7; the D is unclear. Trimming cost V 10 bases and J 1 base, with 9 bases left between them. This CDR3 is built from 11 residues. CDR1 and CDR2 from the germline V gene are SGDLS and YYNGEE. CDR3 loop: CAGPGSYEQYF. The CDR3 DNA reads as TGTGCCGGCCCTGGGTCCTACGAGCAGTACTTC.

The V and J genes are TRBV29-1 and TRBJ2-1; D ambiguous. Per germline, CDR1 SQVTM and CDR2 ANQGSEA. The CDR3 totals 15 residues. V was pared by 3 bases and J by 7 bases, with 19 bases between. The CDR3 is CSVDTGRPTSNEQFF. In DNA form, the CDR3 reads TGCAGCGTTGATACTGGCAGGCCGACAAGTAATGAGCAGTTCTTC.

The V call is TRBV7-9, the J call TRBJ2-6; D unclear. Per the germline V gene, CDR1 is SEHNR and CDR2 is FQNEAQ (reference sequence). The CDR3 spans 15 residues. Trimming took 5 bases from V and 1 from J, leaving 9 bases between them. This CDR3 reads CASSQTVSGANVLTF. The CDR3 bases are TGTGCCAGCAGCCAGACTGTTTCTGGGGCCAACGTCCTGACTTTC.

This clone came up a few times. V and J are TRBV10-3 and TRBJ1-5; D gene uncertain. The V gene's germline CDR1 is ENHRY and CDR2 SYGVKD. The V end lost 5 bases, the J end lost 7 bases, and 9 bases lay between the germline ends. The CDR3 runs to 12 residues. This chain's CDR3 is CAISPDSQPQHF. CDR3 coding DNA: TGTGCCATCAGTCCAGACTCCCAGCCCCAGCATTTT.

The CDR3 here is CSVEGPGELFF. CDR3 DNA sequence: TGCAGCGTTGAGGGGCCCGGGGAGCTGTTTTTT. The genes are TRBV29-1 and TRBJ2-2; D possibly corresponds to TRBD1 (5 bases). V gave up 3 bases and J gave up 6 bases, with 5 bases separating them. This CDR3 region has 11 residues. From germline, CDR1 is SQVTM and CDR2 ANQGSEA.

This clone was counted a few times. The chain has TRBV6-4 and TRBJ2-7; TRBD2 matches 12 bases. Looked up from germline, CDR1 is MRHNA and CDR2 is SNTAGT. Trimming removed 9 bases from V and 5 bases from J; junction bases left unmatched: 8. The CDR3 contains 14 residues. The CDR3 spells CARLAGGVPHEQYF. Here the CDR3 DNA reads TGTGCCAGACTAGCGGGAGGAGTTCCCCACGAGCAGTACTTC.

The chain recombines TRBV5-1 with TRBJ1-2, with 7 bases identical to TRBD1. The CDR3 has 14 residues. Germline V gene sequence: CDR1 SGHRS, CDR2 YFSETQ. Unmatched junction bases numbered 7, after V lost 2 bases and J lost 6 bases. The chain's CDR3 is CASSFAGTENGYTF. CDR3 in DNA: TGCGCCAGCAGCTTCGCCGGGACAGAAAATGGCTACACCTTC.

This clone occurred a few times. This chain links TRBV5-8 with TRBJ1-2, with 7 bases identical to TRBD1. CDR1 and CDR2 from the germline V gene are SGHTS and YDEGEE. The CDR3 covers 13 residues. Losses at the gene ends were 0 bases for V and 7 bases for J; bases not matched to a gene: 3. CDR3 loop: CASSLDRGSGYTF. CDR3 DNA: TGTGCCAGCAGCTTGGACAGGGGCTCTGGCTACACCTTC. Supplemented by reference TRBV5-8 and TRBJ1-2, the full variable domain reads EAGVTQSPTHLIKTRGQQATLRCSPISGHTSVYWYQQALGLGLQFLLWYDEGEERNRGNFPPRFSGRQFPNYSSELNVNALELEDSALYLCASSLDRGSGYTFGSGTRLTVV.

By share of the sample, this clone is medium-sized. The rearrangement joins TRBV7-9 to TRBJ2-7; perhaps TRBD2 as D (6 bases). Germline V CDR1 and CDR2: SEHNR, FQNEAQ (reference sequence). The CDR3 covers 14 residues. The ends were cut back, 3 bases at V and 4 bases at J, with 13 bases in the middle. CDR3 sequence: CASSLVQGTYEQYF. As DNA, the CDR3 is TGTGCCAGCAGCTTGGTTCAAGGGACTTACGAGCAGTACTTC.